This TCR beta chain was sequenced during a study of T cell changes during pregnancy in multiple sclerosis. Clones were read by immunoSEQ multiplex PCR, and TCRdb kept only the in-frame ones, dropping some. The data show around 130,000 clones, around 95% seen once. In this sample, this clone turned up once. The source is a female donor with multiple sclerosis, enrolled in a pregnancy study. This material consisted of peripheral blood, taken after pregnancy.

The CDR3 is CASSEWRPSGRTSYNEQFF. The DNA for the CDR3 is TGTGCCAGCAGTGAATGGCGGCCTAGCGGGAGGACGTCGTACAATGAGCAGTTCTTC. The chain uses TRBV6-1 and TRBJ2-1, with 11 bases matching TRBD2. CDR3 length: 19 residues. With 2 bases clipped from V and 4 bases from J, the junction kept 13 bases outside the gene matches. From germline, CDR1 is MNHNS and CDR2 SASEGT.